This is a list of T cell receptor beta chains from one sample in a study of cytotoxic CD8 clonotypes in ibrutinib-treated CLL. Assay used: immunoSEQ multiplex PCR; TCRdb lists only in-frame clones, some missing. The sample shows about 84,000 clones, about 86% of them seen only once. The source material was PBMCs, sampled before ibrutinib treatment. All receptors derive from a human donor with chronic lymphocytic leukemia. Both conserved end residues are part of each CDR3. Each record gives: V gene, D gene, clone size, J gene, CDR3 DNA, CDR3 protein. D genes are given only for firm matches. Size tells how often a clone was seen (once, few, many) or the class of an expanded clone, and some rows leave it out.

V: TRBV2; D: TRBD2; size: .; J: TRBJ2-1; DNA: TGTGCCAGCAGTTTAGCGGGAGGGCCTAGAAATGAGCAGTTCTTC; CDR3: CASSLAGGPRNEQFF
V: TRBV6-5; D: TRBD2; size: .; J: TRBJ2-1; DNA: TGTGCCAGCACCCTAGCGGGGGGGAATGAGCAGTTCTTC; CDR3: CASTLAGGNEQFF
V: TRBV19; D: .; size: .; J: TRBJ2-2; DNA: TGTGCCAGTAGTTCCCTGGGAAGCGCACCGAACACCGGGGAGCTGTTTTTT; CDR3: CASSSLGSAPNTGELFF
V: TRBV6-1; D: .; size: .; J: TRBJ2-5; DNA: TGTGCCAGTAGGGGGGGGGCCCTTTGGGAGACCCAGTACTTC; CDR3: CASRGGALWETQYF
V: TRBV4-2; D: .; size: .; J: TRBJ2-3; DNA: TGTGCCAGCAGCCAAGATCCAAGTCCCGGCACAGATACGCAGTATTTT; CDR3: CASSQDPSPGTDTQYF
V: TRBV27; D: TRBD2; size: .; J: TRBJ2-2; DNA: TGTGCCAGCACCTCACAGCCGGGGACTAGATTGAACACCGGGGAGCTGTTTTTT; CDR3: CASTSQPGTRLNTGELFF
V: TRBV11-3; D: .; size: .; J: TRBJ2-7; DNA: TGTGCCAGCAGCCACCGAGCAGGGGGGAGCTACGAGCAGTACTTC; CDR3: CASSHRAGGSYEQYF
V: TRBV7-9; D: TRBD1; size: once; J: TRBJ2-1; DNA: TGTGCCAGGGGGACAGGGTACGGTGAGCAGTTCTTC; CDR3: CARGTGYGEQFF
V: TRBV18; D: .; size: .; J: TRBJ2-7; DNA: TGTGCCAGCTCGTCGGGCCTAAACCGGGACTCGAACTACGAGCAGTACTTC; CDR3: CASSSGLNRDSNYEQYF
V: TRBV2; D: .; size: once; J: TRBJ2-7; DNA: TGTGCCAGCAGTGTTGGGGTAGCCGCGGTCGAGCAGTACTTC; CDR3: CASSVGVAAVEQYF
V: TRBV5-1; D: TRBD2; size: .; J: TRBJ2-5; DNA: TGCGCCAGCAGCTTGGCTAGCGGGAGTCGCTTAGAGACCCAGTACTTC; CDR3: CASSLASGSRLETQYF
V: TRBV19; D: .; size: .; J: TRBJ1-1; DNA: TGTGCCAGTAGTCAGCAGCTGGGCACTGAAGCTTTCTTT; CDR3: CASSQQLGTEAFF
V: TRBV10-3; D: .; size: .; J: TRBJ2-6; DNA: TGTGCCATCAGTGGGCGCCCGAGTAGCTCTGGGGCCAACGTCCTGACTTTC; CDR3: CAISGRPSSSGANVLTF
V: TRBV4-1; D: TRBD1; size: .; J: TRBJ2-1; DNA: TGCGCCAGCAGCCTACGGGACAGGAGCTCCTACAATGAGCAGTTCTTC; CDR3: CASSLRDRSSYNEQFF
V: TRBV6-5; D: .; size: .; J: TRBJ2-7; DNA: TGTGCCAGCAGTTACGGAGTGCGCTACGAGCAGTACTTC; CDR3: CASSYGVRYEQYF
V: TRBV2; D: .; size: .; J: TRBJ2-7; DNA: TGTGCCAGCAGTGAAGCGCTTAGCCCGACTTTAGCCAACTTC; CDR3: CASSEALSPTLANF
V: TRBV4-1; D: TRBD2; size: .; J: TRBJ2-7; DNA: TGCGCCAGCAGCCAAGTGGGACTAGCGGGAGGAACTGGGGGCGAGCAGTACTTC; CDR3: CASSQVGLAGGTGGEQYF
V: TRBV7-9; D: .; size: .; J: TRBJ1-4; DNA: TGTGCCAGCAGTTACCAGACCGTTAATGAAAAACTGTTTTTT; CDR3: CASSYQTVNEKLFF
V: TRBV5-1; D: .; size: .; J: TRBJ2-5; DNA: TGCGCCAGCAGCTTGGAGCCAGGGCACACCCTATTAGGAGGAGAGACCCAGTACTTC; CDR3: CASSLEPGHTLLGGETQYF
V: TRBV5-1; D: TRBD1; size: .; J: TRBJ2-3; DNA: TGCGCCAGCAGCTTGTATTCCGGGACAGAGAGCACAGATACGCAGTATTTT; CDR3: CASSLYSGTESTDTQYF
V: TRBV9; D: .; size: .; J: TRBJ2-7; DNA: TGTGCCAGCAGCGTATCGGCGGGACTCCCTTACGAGCAGTACTTC; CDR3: CASSVSAGLPYEQYF
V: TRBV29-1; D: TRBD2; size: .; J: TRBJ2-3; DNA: TGCAGCGTTGAATGGGGGGGGTCGCAGTATTTT; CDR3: CSVEWGGSQYF
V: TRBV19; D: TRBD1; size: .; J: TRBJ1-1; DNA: TGTGCCAGTAGTACCTCAACAGGGGCGATAGGTGCTTTCTTT; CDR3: CASSTSTGAIGAFF
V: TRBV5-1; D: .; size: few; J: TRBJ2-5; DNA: TGCGCCAGCAGCTTGGTGGGGGTACCGGAGACCCAGTACTTC; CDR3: CASSLVGVPETQYF
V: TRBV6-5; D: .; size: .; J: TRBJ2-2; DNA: TGTGCCAGCAGCTACGCCCCTGGAACCAACACCGGGGAGCTGTTTTTT; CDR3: CASSYAPGTNTGELFF
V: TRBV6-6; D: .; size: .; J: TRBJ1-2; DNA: TGTGCCAGCAGTTACCCGCGGGACATAACTAACTATGGCTACACCTTC; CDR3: CASSYPRDITNYGYTF
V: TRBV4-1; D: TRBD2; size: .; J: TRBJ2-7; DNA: TGCGCCAGCAGCCAACCTCCAGGAGGGAGCGGGAGAATTGTCCACGAGCAGTACTTC; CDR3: CASSQPPGGSGRIVHEQYF
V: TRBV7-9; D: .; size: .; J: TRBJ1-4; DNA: TGTGCCAGCAGTTACGAATTAGACAGCACCTATGAAAAACTGTTTTTT; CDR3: CASSYELDSTYEKLFF
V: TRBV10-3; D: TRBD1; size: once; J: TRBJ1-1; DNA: TGTGCCATCAGTCGCGGACAGGGGAACACTGAAGCTTTCTTT; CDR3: CAISRGQGNTEAFF
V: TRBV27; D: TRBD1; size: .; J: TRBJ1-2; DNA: TGTGCCAGCAGCAACAGGGGGAACTATGGCTACACCTTC; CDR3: CASSNRGNYGYTF
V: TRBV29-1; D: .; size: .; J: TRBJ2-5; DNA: TGCAGCGTTGGCCGGGCCCCCCAAGAGACCCAGTACTTC; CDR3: CSVGRAPQETQYF
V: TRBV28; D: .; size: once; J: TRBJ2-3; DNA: TGTGCCAGCAGTTTCGGGAGCGGAGGCACAGATACGCAGTATTTT; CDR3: CASSFGSGGTDTQYF
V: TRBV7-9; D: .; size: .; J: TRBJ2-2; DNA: TGTGCCAGCAGCTTTTCTTTCGGGGAGAAGGGCGGGGAGCTGTTTTTT; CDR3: CASSFSFGEKGGELFF
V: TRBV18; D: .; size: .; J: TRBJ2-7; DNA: TGTGCCAGCTCACCATCCGGGAGCTCCTACGAGCAGTACTTC; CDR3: CASSPSGSSYEQYF
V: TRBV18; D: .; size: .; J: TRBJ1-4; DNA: TGTGCCAGCTCATCGGACGGGGAAAAACTGTTTTTT; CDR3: CASSSDGEKLFF
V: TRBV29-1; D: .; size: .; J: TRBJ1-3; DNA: TGCAGCGTCCTGGACTCTGGAAACACCATATATTTT; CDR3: CSVLDSGNTIYF
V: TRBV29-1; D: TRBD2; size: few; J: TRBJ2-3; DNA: TGCAGCGTTGAATGGGGCTCTAGCGGAGATACGCAGTATTTT; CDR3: CSVEWGSSGDTQYF
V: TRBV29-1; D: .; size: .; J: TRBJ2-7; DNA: TGCAGCGTTGCTTCAGGGCTCTACGAGCAGTACTTC; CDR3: CSVASGLYEQYF
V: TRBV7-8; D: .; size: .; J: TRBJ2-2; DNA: TGTGCCAGCAGCCCAGAGCGGGTCGGGGAGCTGTTTTTT; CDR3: CASSPERVGELFF
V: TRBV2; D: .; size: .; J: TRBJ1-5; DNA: TGTGCCAGCAGTATAGGCCGTAGCAATCAGCCCCAGCATTTT; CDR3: CASSIGRSNQPQHF
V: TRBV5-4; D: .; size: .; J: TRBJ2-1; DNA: TGTGCCAGCAGCTTGGCTCCCGGGAGCTTCTACAATGAGCAGTTCTTC; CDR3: CASSLAPGSFYNEQFF